A single sample is the source of the 18 T cell receptor beta chains below, sequenced in a study of blood T cell repertoires in COVID-19. The table came from immunoSEQ multiplex PCR; TCRdb's copy has only in-frame clones and leaves some out. The data contain about 6,300 clones, 88% of them singletons. The sample was peripheral blood. All receptors derive from a human donor in a cohort sampled during active COVID-19.

The CDR3: CASSQGQGGEKLFF. The CDR3 nucleotides read TGCGCCAGCAGCCAGGGACAGGGAGGGGAAAAACTGTTTTTT. V is TRBV4-1 and J is TRBJ1-4, with 9 bases aligning to TRBD1. The J segment lost 8 bases and the V segment lost 3 bases, leaving 4 bases of the junction unmatched. This CDR3 region has 14 residues. The germline V gene encodes CDR1 MGHRA and CDR2 YSYEKL.

V gene TRBV5-1 combines with J gene TRBJ2-1; 8 positions agree with TRBD1. The CDR3 loop spans 16 amino acids. After removal of 2 bases from V and 7 bases from J, the junction contained 11 bases not matched to a gene. Germline CDR1 is SGHRS and CDR2 is YFSETQ. Here the CDR3 reads CASSLIPGQELNEQFF. The CDR3 DNA reads TGCGCCAGCAGCTTAATACCGGGACAGGAATTAAATGAGCAGTTCTTC. Combining the CDR3 with reference TRBV5-1 and TRBJ2-1 gives the whole variable domain KAGVTQTPRYLIKTRGQQVTLSCSPISGHRSVSWYQQTPGQGLQFLFEYFSETQRNKGNFPGRFSGRQFSNSRSEMNVSTLELGDSALYLCASSLIPGQELNEQFFGPGTRLTVL.

The CDR3 sequence is CASRTGAAYEQYF. Written as DNA, the CDR3 is TGTGCCAGCAGGACAGGGGCGGCCTACGAGCAGTACTTC. This chain joins TRBV7-9 and TRBJ2-7, with TRBD1 matching over 8 bases. The ends lost 6 bases at V and 2 bases at J; junction bases unmatched: 3. CDR1 and CDR2 (germline): SEHNR, FQNEAQ (reference sequence). The CDR3 totals 13 residues.

The chain links TRBV6-6 to TRBJ1-4; TRBD1 matches at 9 bases. J was trimmed by 11 bases and V by 2 bases; bases with no gene match: 9. This CDR3 has 15 residues. CDR1 MNHNY and CDR2 SVGAGI come from the germline V gene (reference sequence). The CDR3 DNA reads as TGTGCCAGCAGTTACCCCCCGGACAGGGGAGACAAACTGTTTTTT. Protein sequence: CASSYPPDRGDKLFF.

In its sample, this clone was seen once. The genes are TRBV10-2 and TRBJ2-7; 12 bases match TRBD1. There are 15 residues in the CDR3. The junction had 7 bases not matched to a gene; V was cut back by 4 bases and J by 6 bases. The germline V gene encodes CDR1 WSHSY and CDR2 SAAADI. The CDR3 nucleotides read TGCGCCAGCAGTGCCCGGGACAGGGGGCAAGCCGAGCAGTACTTC. It translates to CASSARDRGQAEQYF.

The genes are TRBV6-2 or TRBV6-3 and TRBJ1-6, with D perhaps TRBD1 (5 bases). Germline CDR1 reads MNHEY; CDR2 reads SVGEGT. This CDR3 is built from 19 residues. The V and J ends lost 2 bases and 0 bases respectively, with 17 bases between them. The CDR3 DNA is TGTGCCAGCAGTTACCCCAGGGTGAGGAGCCTCTCCTATAATTCACCCCTCCACTTT. This translates into CASSYPRVRSLSYNSPLHF.

This clone occurred a few times. The chain is built from TRBV9 and TRBJ1-1, with D maybe TRBD1 (5 bases). In germline, CDR1 is SGDLS, CDR2 YYNGEE. V was shortened by 3 bases and J by 0 bases, with 12 bases between the two germline ends. This CDR3 contains 15 residues. CDR3: CASSASGEMNTEAFF. Here the CDR3 DNA reads TGTGCCAGCAGCGCGTCGGGGGAGATGAACACTGAAGCTTTCTTT. Based on the CDR3 plus reference TRBV9 and TRBJ1-1, the full variable domain is DSGVTQTPKHLITATGQRVTLRCSPRSGDLSVYWYQQSLDQGLQFLIQYYNGEERAKGNILERFSAQQFPDLHSELNLSSLELGDSALYFCASSASGEMNTEAFFGQGTRLTVV.

The V call is TRBV9, the J call TRBJ2-7, with a possible D match to TRBD2 (6 bases). V lost 0 bases to trimming and J lost 2 bases, with 12 bases between them. The germline CDR1 and CDR2 sequences are SGDLS and YYNGEE. The CDR3 extends over 15 amino acids. The CDR3 nucleotides are TGTGCCAGCAGCGTAGGGTCGGGAGCCCCCTACGAGCAGTACTTC. Protein sequence: CASSVGSGAPYEQYF.

The gene calls are TRBV11-1 and TRBJ2-2; 9 bases align to TRBD2. This CDR3 is 15 amino acids long. CDR1 and CDR2 (germline): SGHAT, FQDESV (reference sequence). Unmatched junction bases numbered 2, after V lost 2 bases and J lost 4 bases. The CDR3 DNA sequence: TGTGCCAGCAGCTTAACAGCGGGAGGCACCGGGGAGCTGTTTTTT. This sequence encodes CASSLTAGGTGELFF.

The V gene is TRBV14, the J gene TRBJ2-6, with a tentative D call TRBD1 (5 bases). This CDR3 spans 19 amino acids. Between the trimmed V and J ends, which lost 3 bases and 0 bases, there was a span of 18 bases. The germline V gene has CDR1 SGHDN and CDR2 FVKESK. The DNA of the CDR3 is TGTGCCAGCAGCCACCACAGGCCTGGTTCGTTCTCTGGGGCCAACGTCCTGACTTTC. Residues: CASSHHRPGSFSGANVLTF.

The rearrangement links TRBV2 to TRBJ2-5, with TRBD1 matching over 9 bases. The germline CDR1 and CDR2 sequences are SNHLY and FYNNEI. Trimming took 7 bases from V and 5 from J; bases not matched to a gene: 20. The CDR3 runs to 18 residues. CDR3 region: CASTPRRTGVTSRETQYF. In DNA, the CDR3 is TGTGCCAGCACCCCTAGAAGGACAGGGGTTACCTCAAGGGAGACCCAGTACTTC.

The chain employs TRBV19 and TRBJ1-2; 10 bases fit TRBD1. The germline V gene has CDR1 LNHDA and CDR2 SQIVND (reference sequence). With V trimmed by 6 bases and J by 5 bases, 6 bases remained unmatched. The CDR3 extends over 14 amino acids. The DNA of the CDR3 is TGTGCCAGTAGCGACAGGGGGCAAGGGTATGGCTACACCTTC. This encodes CASSDRGQGYGYTF.

This rearrangement joins TRBV4-1 to TRBJ1-4; D is possibly TRBD1 (6 bases). The CDR3 loop spans 14 amino acids. Germline V CDR1 and CDR2: MGHRA, YSYEKL. The germline V and J ends were trimmed by 4 bases and 7 bases, with 13 bases remaining between them. This CDR3 reads CASSPGGAGEKLFF. The CDR3 DNA sequence: TGCGCCAGCAGCCCGGGGGGGGCTGGTGAAAAACTGTTTTTT.

The chain combines TRBV18 with TRBJ1-2; 7 nucleotides line up with TRBD1. The germline CDR1 and CDR2 sequences are KGHSH and LQKENI. V shed 3 bases and J 4 bases; nucleotides not matched to a gene: 5. The CDR3 has 14 residues. As DNA, the CDR3 is TGTGCCAGCTCACCCAAGACAGGGAGCTATGGCTACACCTTC. It yields the protein CASSPKTGSYGYTF.

This sequence joins TRBV6-6 and TRBJ2-6; D is undetermined. Germline lookup yields CDR1 MNHNY and CDR2 SVGAGI (reference sequence). V was clipped by 5 bases and J by 0 bases, with 14 bases between them. This CDR3 is 17 amino acids long. The DNA for the CDR3 is TGTGCCAGCAGTCCCAAGATACAGACCTCTGGGGCCAACGTCCTGACTTTC. This codes for CASSPKIQTSGANVLTF.

The V call is TRBV3-1 (or the pseudogene TRBV3-2), the J call TRBJ1-2; possible D gene TRBD1, 6 bases. The germline gives CDR1 LGHDT, CDR2 YNNKEL (reference sequence). Trimming stripped 4 bases from V and 1 base from J, with 7 bases between. CDR3 length: 13 amino acids. This CDR3 reads CASSPDSNYGYTF. The CDR3 coding sequence is TGTGCCAGCAGCCCGGACAGTAACTATGGCTACACCTTC.

This sequence joins TRBV21-1 and TRBJ2-1; TRBD1 is the table's D call, not checked against the DNA. TRBV21-1 is a documented pseudogene. This CDR3 region has 14 residues. This CDR3 reads CARATPRTPGEQFF. The CDR3 nucleotides read TGTGCCCGGGCGACCCCCCGGACACCAGGTGAGCAGTTCTTC.

This chain joins TRBV6-2 or TRBV6-3 and TRBJ2-2, with 8 bases matching TRBD1. The CDR3 spans 16 residues. The V gene's germline CDR1 is MNHEY and CDR2 SVGEGT. The ends lost 2 bases at V and 1 base at J; junction bases unmatched: 3. Here the CDR3 DNA reads TGTGCCAGCAGTTACCCAGGGGGCGTGAACACCGGGGAGCTGTTTTTT. Translating it yields CASSYPGGVNTGELFF.